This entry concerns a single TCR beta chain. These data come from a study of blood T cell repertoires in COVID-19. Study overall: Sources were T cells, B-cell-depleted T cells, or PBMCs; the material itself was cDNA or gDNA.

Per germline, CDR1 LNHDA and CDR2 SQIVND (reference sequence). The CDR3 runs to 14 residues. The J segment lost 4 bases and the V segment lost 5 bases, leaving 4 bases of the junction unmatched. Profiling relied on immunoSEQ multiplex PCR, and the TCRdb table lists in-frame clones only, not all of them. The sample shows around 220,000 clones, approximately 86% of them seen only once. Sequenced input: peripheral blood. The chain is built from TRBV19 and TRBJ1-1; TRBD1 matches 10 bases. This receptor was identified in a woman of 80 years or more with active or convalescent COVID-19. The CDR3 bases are TGTGCCAGTAGTGACAGGGGGCGAGGCACTGAAGCTTTCTTT. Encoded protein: CASSDRGRGTEAFF.